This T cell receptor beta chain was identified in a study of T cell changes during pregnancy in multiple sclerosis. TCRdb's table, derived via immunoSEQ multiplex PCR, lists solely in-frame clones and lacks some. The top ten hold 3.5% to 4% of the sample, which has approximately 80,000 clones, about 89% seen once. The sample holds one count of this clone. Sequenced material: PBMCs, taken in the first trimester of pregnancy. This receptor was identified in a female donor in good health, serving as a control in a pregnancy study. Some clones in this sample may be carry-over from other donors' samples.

The CDR3 DNA reads as TGTGCCAGCAGACCGTCTTGGGCCAACACCGGGGAGCTGTTTTTT. Encoded protein: CASRPSWANTGELFF. The rearrangement uses TRBV6-5 and TRBJ2-2, with D unclear. Trimming cost V 6 bases and J 2 bases, with 13 bases left between them. Germline V gene data show CDR1 as MNHEY and CDR2 as SVGAGI. This CDR3 has 15 amino acids.